These 9 T cell receptor beta chains share one sample of origin, sequenced in a study of CD8+ T cells in alopecia areata. Sample treatment: oral pan-JAK inhibitor, 5-10 mg twice daily. Once RNA had been extracted, it was reverse transcribed into cDNA to act as the sequencing template. Assay used: immunoSEQ multiplex PCR; TCRdb lists only in-frame clones, some missing. The sample lists about 100,000 clones; about 40% were seen once. The specimen comprised CD8+ T cells sorted from blood, sampled at week 24, from a patient treated with tofacitinib. Receptor source: a human donor with alopecia areata.

The chain carries TRBV28 and TRBJ2-3, with 8 bases lining up with TRBD2. V trimming: 6 bases; J trimming: 6 bases; junction bases outside the gene matches: 8. CDR1 and CDR2 from the germline V gene are MDHEN and SYDVKM. The CDR3 is made up of 14 amino acids. CDR3 DNA sequence: TGTGCCAGCAGGGAAGCGGGAGTATGGGATACGCAGTATTTT. It is translated as CASREAGVWDTQYF.

The chain has TRBV7-7 and TRBJ2-5, with TRBD1 identical over 9 bases. This CDR3 has 14 residues. V lost 5 bases, J lost 5 bases, and 6 bases stayed unmatched. CDR1 and CDR2 (germline): SSHAT, FNYEAQ (reference sequence). CDR3 region: CASSRTGAGETQYF. For the CDR3, the DNA is TGTGCCAGCAGCAGGACAGGGGCAGGGGAGACCCAGTACTTC. Variable domain in full (rest from reference TRBV7-7 and TRBJ2-5): GAGVSQSPRYKVTKRGQDVTLRCDPISSHATLYWYQQALGQGPEFLTYFNYEAQPDKSGLPSDRFSAERPEGSISTLTIQRTEQRDSAMYRCASSRTGAGETQYFGPGTRLLVL.

This sequence joins TRBV5-1 and TRBJ2-2, with a weak D call TRBD2 (6 bases). Germline CDR1 is SGHRS and CDR2 is YFSETQ. The CDR3 spans 15 residues. V was trimmed by 1 base and J by 4 bases, leaving 11 bases between them. In nucleotides, the CDR3 is TGCGCCAGCAGCTTGACCCAGGGACTCACCGGGGAGCTGTTTTTT. It is translated as CASSLTQGLTGELFF.

This clone occurred a few times. The chain couples TRBV29-1 to TRBJ1-1; D remains unclear. Deletions cut 4 bases from V and 5 bases from J, with 8 bases between. Germline V gene lookup returns CDR1 SQVTM and CDR2 ANQGSEA. The CDR3 contains 11 residues. This CDR3 is CSVVGGTEAFF. DNA for the CDR3: TGCAGCGTTGTAGGTGGGACTGAAGCTTTCTTT.

The chain joins TRBV27 to TRBJ2-1, with unresolved D. The CDR3 has 13 residues. Trimming took off 3 bases at V and 5 bases at J, with 8 bases between the two ends. Germline V gene data show CDR1 as MNHEY and CDR2 as SMNVEV (reference sequence). The DNA of the CDR3 is TGTGCCAGCAGTTTTGGGCGCCACAATGAGCAGTTCTTC. Its protein is CASSFGRHNEQFF.

This clone was observed a few times. V gene TRBV29-1 combines with J gene TRBJ2-1; 7 bases are shared with TRBD2. J gave up 8 bases and V 7 bases, and 14 bases lay outside the gene matches. Germline assignment: CDR1 SQVTM and CDR2 ANQGSEA. The CDR3 spans 14 residues. As DNA, the CDR3 is TGCAGCGCCGGTGGAGCAGGAGCGGGGCATGAGCAGTTCTTC. Encoded protein: CSAGGAGAGHEQFF.

The rearrangement joins TRBV27 to TRBJ2-3; 8 positions agree with TRBD1. The CDR3 consists of 17 residues. Germline V gene data show CDR1 as MNHEY and CDR2 as SMNVEV (reference sequence). Trimming at V came to 4 bases and at J to 7 bases, leaving 16 bases not matched to a gene. CDR3 residues: CASSSETIHRDRYTQYF. CDR3 nucleotides: TGTGCCAGCAGTTCCGAAACGATCCATCGGGACAGGTATACGCAGTATTTT.

Only one count was recorded for this clone. V gene TRBV4-1 combines with J gene TRBJ2-7; D is ambiguous. The germline V gene has CDR1 MGHRA and CDR2 YSYEKL. V was clipped by 3 bases and J by 0 bases, with 9 bases between them. This CDR3 has 14 amino acids. The CDR3 bases are TGCGCCAGCAGCCAGTCGGCGAGCTCCTACGAGCAGTACTTC. Translating gives CASSQSASSYEQYF.

As for this clone: A single base is all that separates this from a far larger clone, so a read error is likely. The chain uses TRBV5-8 and TRBJ1-1; a possible D gene is TRBD1 (5 bases). The V end lost 2 bases, the J end lost 4 bases, and 6 bases lay between the germline ends. The CDR3 has 12 residues. Germline values: CDR1 SGHTS, CDR2 YDEGEE. The CDR3: CASSFGTTEAFF. CDR3 in DNA: TGTGCCAGCAGCTTCGGGACCACTGAAGCTTTCTTT.